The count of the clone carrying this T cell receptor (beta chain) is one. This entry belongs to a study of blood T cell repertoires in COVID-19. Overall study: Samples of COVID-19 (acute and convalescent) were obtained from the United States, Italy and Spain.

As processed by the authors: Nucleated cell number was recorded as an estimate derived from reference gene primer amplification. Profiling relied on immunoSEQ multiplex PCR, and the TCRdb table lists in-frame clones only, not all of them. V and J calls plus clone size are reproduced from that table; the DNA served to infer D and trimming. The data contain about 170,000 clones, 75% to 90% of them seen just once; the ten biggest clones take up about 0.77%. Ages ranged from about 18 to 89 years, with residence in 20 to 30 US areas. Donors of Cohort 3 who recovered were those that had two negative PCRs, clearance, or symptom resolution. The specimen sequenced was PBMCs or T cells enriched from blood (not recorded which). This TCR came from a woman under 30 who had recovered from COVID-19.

CDR3 residues: CASSFPDRGGPGYGYTF. The CDR3 bases are TGTGCCAGCAGTTTTCCCGATCGGGGGGGACCGGGCTATGGCTACACCTTC. The chain recombines TRBV27 with TRBJ1-2, with D perhaps TRBD1 (5 bases). Germline V gene sequence: CDR1 MNHEY, CDR2 SMNVEV (reference sequence). Trimming took 3 bases from V and 4 from J, leaving 21 bases between them. The CDR3 has 17 amino acids.